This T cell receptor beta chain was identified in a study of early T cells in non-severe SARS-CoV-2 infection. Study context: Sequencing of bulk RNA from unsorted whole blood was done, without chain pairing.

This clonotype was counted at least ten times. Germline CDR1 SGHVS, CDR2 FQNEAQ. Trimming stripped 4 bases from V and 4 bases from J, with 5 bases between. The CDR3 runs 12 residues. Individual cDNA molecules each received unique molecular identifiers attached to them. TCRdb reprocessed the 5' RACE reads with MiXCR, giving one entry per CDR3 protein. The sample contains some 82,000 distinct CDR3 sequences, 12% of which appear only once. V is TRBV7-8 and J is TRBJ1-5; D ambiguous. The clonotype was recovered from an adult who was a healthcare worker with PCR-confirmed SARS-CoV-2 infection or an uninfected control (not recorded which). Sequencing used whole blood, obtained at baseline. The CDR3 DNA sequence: TGTGCCAGCAGCTCTCCAAATCAGCCCCAGCATTTT. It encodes CASSSPNQPQHF. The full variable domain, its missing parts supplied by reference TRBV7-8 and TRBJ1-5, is GAGVSQSPRYKVAKRGQDVALRCDPISGHVSLFWYQQALGQGPEFLTYFQNEAQLDKSGLPSDRFFAERPEGSVSTLKIQRTQQEDSAVYLCASSSPNQPQHFGDGTRLSIL.